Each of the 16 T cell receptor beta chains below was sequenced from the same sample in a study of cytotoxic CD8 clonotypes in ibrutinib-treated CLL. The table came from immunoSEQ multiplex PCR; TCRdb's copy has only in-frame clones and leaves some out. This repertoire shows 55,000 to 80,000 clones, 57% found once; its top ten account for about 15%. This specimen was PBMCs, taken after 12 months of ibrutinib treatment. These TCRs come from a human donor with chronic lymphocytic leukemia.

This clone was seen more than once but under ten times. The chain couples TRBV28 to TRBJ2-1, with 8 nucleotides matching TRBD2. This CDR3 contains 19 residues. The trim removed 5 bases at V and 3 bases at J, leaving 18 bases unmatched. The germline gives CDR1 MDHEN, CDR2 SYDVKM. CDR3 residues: CASSPATSASPSGYNEQFF. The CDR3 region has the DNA TGTGCCAGCAGTCCTGCGACTAGCGCCTCCCCAAGTGGCTACAATGAGCAGTTCTTC.

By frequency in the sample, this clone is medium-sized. For the CDR3, the DNA is TGTGCCAGTAGTATCTCCCTCCAGGCAGAACTGTTTTTT. This encodes CASSISLQAELFF. This chain connects TRBV19 to TRBJ1-4; D uncertain. Trimming cost V 3 bases and J 12 bases, with 14 bases left between them. The CDR3 is made up of 13 amino acids. Germline CDR1 reads LNHDA; CDR2 reads SQIVND (reference sequence).

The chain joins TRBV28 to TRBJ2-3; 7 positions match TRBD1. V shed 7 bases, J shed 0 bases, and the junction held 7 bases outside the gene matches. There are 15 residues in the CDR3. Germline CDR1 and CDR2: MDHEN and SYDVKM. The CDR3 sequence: CASTGPTGSTDTQYF. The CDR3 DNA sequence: TGTGCCAGCACGGGCCCGACAGGGAGCACAGATACGCAGTATTTT.

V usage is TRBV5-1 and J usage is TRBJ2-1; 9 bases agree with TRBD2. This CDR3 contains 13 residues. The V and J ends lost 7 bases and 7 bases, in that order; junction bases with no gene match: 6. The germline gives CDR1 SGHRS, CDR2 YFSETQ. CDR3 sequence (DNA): TGCGCCAGCTTCCCTAGCGGGAAGAATGAGCAGTTCTTC. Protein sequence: CASFPSGKNEQFF.

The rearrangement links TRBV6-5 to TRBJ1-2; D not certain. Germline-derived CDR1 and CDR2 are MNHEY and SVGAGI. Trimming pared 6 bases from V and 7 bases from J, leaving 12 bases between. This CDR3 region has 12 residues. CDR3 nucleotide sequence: TGTGCCAGCAGAGATGCAGGTGGTGGCTACACCTTC. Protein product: CASRDAGGGYTF.

Here the CDR3 reads CASSYLDKNQPQHF. The CDR3 DNA is TGTGCCAGCAGTTACTTGGACAAGAATCAGCCCCAGCATTTT. The chain is built from TRBV6-5 and TRBJ1-5, with a weak D call TRBD1 (5 bases). CDR1 MNHEY and CDR2 SVGAGI come from the germline V gene. The CDR3 spans 14 residues. Trimming shortened V by 1 base and J by 4 bases, and 8 bases separated the two germline ends.

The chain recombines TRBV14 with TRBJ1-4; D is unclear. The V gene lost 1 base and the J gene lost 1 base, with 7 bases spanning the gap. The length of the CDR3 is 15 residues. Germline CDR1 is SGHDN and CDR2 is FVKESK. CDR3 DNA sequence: TGTGCCAGCAGCCAAGGAGACTTAACTAATGAAAAACTGTTTTTT. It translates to CASSQGDLTNEKLFF.

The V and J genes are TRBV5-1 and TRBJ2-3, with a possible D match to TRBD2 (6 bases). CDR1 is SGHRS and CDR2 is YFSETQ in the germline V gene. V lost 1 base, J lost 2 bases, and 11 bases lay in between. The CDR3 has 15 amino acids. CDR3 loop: CASSLILDYTDTQYF. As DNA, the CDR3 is TGCGCCAGCAGCTTGATTTTGGACTACACAGATACGCAGTATTTT.

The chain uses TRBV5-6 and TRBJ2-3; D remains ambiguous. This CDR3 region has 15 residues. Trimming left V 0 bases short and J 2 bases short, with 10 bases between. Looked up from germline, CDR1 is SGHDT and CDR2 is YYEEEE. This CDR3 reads CASSLAAPTTDTQYF. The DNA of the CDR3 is TGTGCCAGCAGCTTGGCGGCACCCACCACAGATACGCAGTATTTT.

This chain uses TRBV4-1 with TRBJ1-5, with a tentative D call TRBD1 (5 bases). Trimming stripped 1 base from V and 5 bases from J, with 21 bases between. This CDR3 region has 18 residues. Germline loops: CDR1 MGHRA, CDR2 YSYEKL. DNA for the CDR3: TGCGCCAGCAGCCAAGTCTTTAAAATTGGGACTCCAGATCAGCCCCAGCATTTT. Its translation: CASSQVFKIGTPDQPQHF.

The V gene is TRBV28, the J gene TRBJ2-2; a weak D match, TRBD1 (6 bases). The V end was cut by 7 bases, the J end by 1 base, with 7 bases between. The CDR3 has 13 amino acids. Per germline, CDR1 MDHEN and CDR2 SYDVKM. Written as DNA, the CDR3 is TGTGCCAGCATAGGGGGGAACACCGGGGAGCTGTTTTTT. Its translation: CASIGGNTGELFF.

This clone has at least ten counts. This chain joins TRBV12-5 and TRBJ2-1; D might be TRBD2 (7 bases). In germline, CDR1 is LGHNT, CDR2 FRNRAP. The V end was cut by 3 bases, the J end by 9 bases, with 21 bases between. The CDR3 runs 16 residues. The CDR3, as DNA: TGTGCTAGTGGTTTTGGGGGGGGCGGTTTTTTGGTTGAGCAGTTCTTC. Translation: CASGFGGGGFLVEQFF.

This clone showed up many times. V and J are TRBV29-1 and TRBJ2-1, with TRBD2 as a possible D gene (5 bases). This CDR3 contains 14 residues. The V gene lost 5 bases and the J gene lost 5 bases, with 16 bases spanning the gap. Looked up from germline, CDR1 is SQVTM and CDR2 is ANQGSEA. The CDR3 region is CSVHSSRRNNEQFF. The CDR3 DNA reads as TGCAGCGTTCACTCTAGTAGGAGGAACAATGAGCAGTTCTTC.

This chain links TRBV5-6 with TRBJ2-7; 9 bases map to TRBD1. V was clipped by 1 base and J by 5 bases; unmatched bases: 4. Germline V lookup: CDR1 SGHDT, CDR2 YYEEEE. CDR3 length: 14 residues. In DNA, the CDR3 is TGTGCCAGCAGCTTGAGCGGGACAGGGAACGAGCAGTACGTC. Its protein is CASSLSGTGNEQYV.

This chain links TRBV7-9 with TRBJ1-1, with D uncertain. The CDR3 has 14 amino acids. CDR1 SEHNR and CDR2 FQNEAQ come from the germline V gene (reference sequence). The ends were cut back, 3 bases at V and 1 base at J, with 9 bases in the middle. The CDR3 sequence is CASSFGRKNTEAFF. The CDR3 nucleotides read TGTGCCAGCAGCTTTGGCCGGAAGAACACTGAAGCTTTCTTT.

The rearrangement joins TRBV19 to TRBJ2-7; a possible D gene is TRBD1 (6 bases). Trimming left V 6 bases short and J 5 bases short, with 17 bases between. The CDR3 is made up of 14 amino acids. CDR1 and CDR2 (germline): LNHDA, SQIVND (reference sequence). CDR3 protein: CASSDQGIFNEQYF. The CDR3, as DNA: TGTGCCAGTAGCGACCAGGGGATATTTAACGAGCAGTACTTC.